This T cell receptor beta chain was documented in a study of T cells after yellow fever vaccination (dated by TCRdb to the late 2010s). Study-level background: Libraries from fractions with low cell numbers were prepared with the SMART-Seq v4 Ultra Low Input RNA kit. Two healthy male donors, one aged 18 to 29 and one aged 30 to 40 years, were included in the cohort. Bulk PBMC replicates and cell subsets were isolated from blood drawn at multiple timepoints before and after both primary and secondary immunization. Bulk TCR alpha and beta repertoires were sequenced longitudinally to track T-cell clones before and after primary and booster YFV17D yellow fever vaccination. Beyond this particular receptor, the publication reports: Compared with the primary T-cell response, the secondary T-cell response was weaker but faster, peaking on day 5 rather than day 15. After the booster, most clones that had expanded after primary vaccination were detected again (roughly 96% of CD4 and roughly nine tenths of CD8), suggesting broad maintenance of memory. Computational filtering was needed because FACS-sorted repertoires could contain abundant contaminating clonotypes from the bulk population. A small share of clonotypes was detected in both CD4 and CD8 compartments, with the overlap likely arising from convergent recombination. Because the study included only a couple of donors, the extent to which the findings can be generalized is limited.

Deletion took 2 bases off V and 3 bases off J, with a span of 10 bases between the germline ends. Including the terminal cysteine and phenylalanine, the CDR3 comprises 15 residues. Left in the record is the CDR3 DNA by itself, 45 bases read in frame from the first base. Based on the germline V gene, the CDR1 and CDR2 sequences are KGHSH and LQKENI. Reading the label with the study, this specimen's treatment or condition is: live attenuated yellow fever vaccine strain. At each blood-draw timepoint, two biological replicates of bulk PBMCs were collected. A standard Ficoll-Paque protocol was used to isolate PBMCs from peripheral blood. TriZol was used to extract RNA from bulk PBMCs, from CD4 and CD8 fractions, and from dextramer-positive and dextramer-negative fractions. A note on this clonotype: This receptor's antigen is unknown. Base-call qualities are not available, and no considerably larger clone is one nucleotide away.

TCRdb shows the sequencer as Illumina NovaSeq 6000. TCR cDNA was synthesized by 5'RACE template switching, which introduced a universal primer site and unique molecular identifiers. Priming for cDNA synthesis came from both the TCR alpha and TCR beta constant segments. Library amplification used two PCR steps, and the second PCR step added sample barcodes and sequencing adapters. Sequencing of libraries was performed on Illumina HiSeq 2500 (2x100 bp) or NovaSeq (2x150 bp). The paper's processing steps were these. Reads were demultiplexed and collapsed into UMI consensus sequences with MIGEC, and V(D)J alignment was performed with MiXCR. Using edgeR on replicate PBMC samples, clonotypes were called vaccine-responding if FDR was below 0.01 and the log2 fold change was above 5 up to day 15. CD4 or CD8 identity was assigned to each bulk clonotype according to whether the clonotype was present at higher abundance in the sequenced CD4 repertoire or the sequenced CD8 repertoire. TCRdb trimmed the raw reads at Q25, called clones with MiXCR and kept productive beta chains. Each entry is one CDR3 protein sequence, shown with its most common DNA and genes. These V and J calls are TCRdb output, not the study's own analysis. This sample lists roughly 330,000 distinct CDR3 sequences; 4% were detected once. Of the sample, roughly 24% is held by the ten largest clones.

The source material was PBMCs, sampled 5 days after the yellow fever booster vaccination. Recombination joined TRBV18 with TRBJ2-2; TRBD1 might be the D gene, on 5 matching bases. The sequence came from a man younger than 35 who received the YFV17D yellow fever vaccine. The DNA sequence is as follows: TGTGCCAGCTCACCAGTCAGGGTGGACACCGGGGAGCTGTTTTTT. The translation is CASSPVRVDTGELFF. The full variable domain, with segments outside the CDR3 supplied by the reference TRBV18 and TRBJ2-2 proteins, appears as NAGVMQNPRHLVRRRGQEARLRCSPMKGHSHVYWYRQLPEEGLKFMVYLQKENIIDESGMPKERFSAEFPKEGPSILRIQQVVRGDSAAYFCASSPVRVDTGELFFGEGSRLTVL.